These 20 T cell receptor beta chains came from one sample sequenced in a study of monozygotic twins with inflammatory bowel disease. Reprocessing the 5' RACE reads, TCRdb reports a single entry for every CDR3 protein and omits DNA. This table holds about 450,000 distinct CDR3 sequences. The sample was blood. The source is a human donor with ulcerative colitis or Crohn's disease, or a healthy co-twin of an affected twin (not recorded which).

V usage is TRBV11-1 and J usage is TRBJ2-1; TCRdb proposes TRBD1, but this gene call is untestable without DNA. This CDR3 has 14 residues. Germline CDR1 and CDR2: SGHAT and FQDESV (reference sequence). Here the CDR3 reads CASSLGQDYNEQFF.

The chain joins TRBV7-2 to TRBJ1-1; the TRBD1 assignment by TCRdb is unverifiable without DNA. Looked up from germline, CDR1 is SGHTA and CDR2 is FQGNSA. This CDR3 has 14 amino acids. This CDR3 is CASSPGTRSTEAFF. Looking up the rest from reference TRBV7-2 and TRBJ1-1 gives the full variable domain: GAGVSQSPSNKVTEKGKDVELRCDPISGHTALYWYRQSLGQGLEFLIYFQGNSAPDKSGLPSDRFSAERTGGSVSTLTIQRTQQEDSAVYLCASSPGTRSTEAFFGQGTRLTVV.

The chain carries TRBV7-2 and TRBJ2-5; TCRdb gives TRBD1 as the D gene, but with no DNA this cannot be confirmed. The CDR3 length is 14 residues. Germline CDR1 SGHTA, CDR2 FQGNSA. CDR3 in amino acids: CASTGHGPGETQYF.

V and J are TRBV18 and TRBJ2-4. Germline V gene data show CDR1 as KGHSH and CDR2 as LQKENI. The CDR3 has 14 residues. The CDR3: CASSPPKGLNIQYF. The whole variable domain, filled in from reference TRBV18 and TRBJ2-4, reads NAGVMQNPRHLVRRRGQEARLRCSPMKGHSHVYWYRQLPEEGLKFMVYLQKENIIDESGMPKERFSAEFPKEGPSILRIQQVVRGDSAAYFCASSPPKGLNIQYFGAGTRLSVL.

The J gene is TRBJ2-7, the V gene TRBV12-3 or TRBV12-4. This CDR3 has 14 amino acids. This chain's CDR3 is CASGPQTYNYEQYF.

The chain joins TRBV6-1 to TRBJ1-4; the TCRdb call, TRBD1, lacks DNA for checking. CDR1 MNHNS and CDR2 SASEGT come from the germline V gene. The CDR3 consists of 14 residues. This CDR3 reads CASRRDITNEKLFF.

This chain connects TRBV7-3 to TRBJ2-6; there is no DNA to check the TCRdb D call of TRBD1. CDR1 SGHTA and CDR2 FQGTGA come from the germline V gene. The CDR3 covers 18 residues. CDR3: CASSLTRDLSSGANVLTF.

This chain uses TRBV24-1 with TRBJ2-1. Per germline, CDR1 KGHDR and CDR2 SFDVKD. CDR3 size: 13 residues. CDR3 residues: CATSDLSTTKQFF.

V usage is TRBV6-1 and J usage is TRBJ1-1; TCRdb gives TRBD1 as the D gene, but with no DNA this cannot be confirmed. This CDR3 region has 17 residues. Germline values: CDR1 MNHNS, CDR2 SASEGT. This CDR3 is CASSESVTGMKNTEAFF.

V is TRBV7-8 and J is TRBJ2-7. From germline, CDR1 is SGHVS and CDR2 FQNEAQ. The CDR3 spans 15 residues. CDR3 amino acids: CASSRTSDPAYEQYF.

The rearrangement uses TRBV7-9 and TRBJ2-2; TCRdb returns TRBD2, unconfirmable since there is no DNA. This CDR3 has 15 amino acids. Germline loops: CDR1 SEHNR, CDR2 FQNEAQ (reference sequence). CDR3 residues: CASHGTSGVTGELFF.

This chain connects TRBV20-1 to TRBJ2-5. Germline CDR1 DFQATT, CDR2 SNEGSKA (reference sequence). This CDR3 is 12 amino acids long. The CDR3 is CSAGFLSETQYF.

This chain connects TRBV7-3 to TRBJ2-1; absent DNA, TCRdb's TRBD1 call cannot be checked. This CDR3 is built from 14 residues. CDR1 is SGHTA, CDR2 FQGTGA, per germline. CDR3 amino acids: CASSFDRESGEQFF.

The rearrangement links TRBV29-1 to TRBJ2-2; the D call of TRBD2 rests on TCRdb alone, since no DNA is present to check it. The CDR3 runs to 15 residues. Germline loops: CDR1 SQVTM, CDR2 ANQGSEA. The CDR3 here is CSVVAGPSNTGELFF.

CDR3 region: CSARDLPALNSPLHF. V and J are TRBV20-1 and TRBJ1-6. The CDR3 runs to 15 residues. CDR1 is DFQATT, CDR2 SNEGSKA, per germline (reference sequence).

The chain carries TRBV15 and TRBJ1-5. Germline CDR1 is LNHNV and CDR2 is YYDKDF (reference sequence). The CDR3 loop spans 15 amino acids. CDR3 in amino acids: CATSRSVDSNQPQHF. Full variable domain (remainder filled in from reference TRBV15 and TRBJ1-5): DAMVIQNPRYQVTQFGKPVTLSCSQTLNHNVMYWYQQKSSQAPKLLFHYYDKDFNNEADTPDNFQSRRPNTSFCFLDIRSPGLGDTAMYLCATSRSVDSNQPQHFGDGTRLSIL.

The chain combines TRBV29-1 with TRBJ2-3. The CDR3 loop spans 12 amino acids. The germline V gene has CDR1 SQVTM and CDR2 ANQGSEA. CDR3 loop: CSVEEGTDTQYF.

The chain employs TRBV18 and TRBJ1-1. The germline CDR1 and CDR2 sequences are KGHSH and LQKENI. CDR3 length: 13 residues. Here the CDR3 reads CASSPQGIPEAFF.

The chain is built from TRBV7-9 and TRBJ2-1; the TCRdb D gene call, TRBD2, has no DNA to confirm it. The length of the CDR3 is 17 residues. In germline, CDR1 is SEHNR, CDR2 FQNEAQ (reference sequence). Here the CDR3 reads CASSPDISGRARNEQFF.

This chain connects TRBV25-1 to TRBJ1-2. Germline V gives CDR1 MGHDK, CDR2 SYGVNS. The CDR3 has 14 amino acids. The CDR3 is CASSERWVDYGYTF.